These 23 T cell receptor beta chains came from one sample sequenced in a study of T cell responses to AZD1222 COVID-19 vaccine. Assay used: immunoSEQ multiplex PCR; TCRdb lists only in-frame clones, some missing. The data show some 130,000 clones, roughly nine tenths seen once. The sample in question was peripheral blood, obtained 28 days after the second AZD1222 dose. These receptors originate from an adult who received the AZD1222 COVID-19 vaccine.

The sample holds a few counts of this clone. The chain couples TRBV28 to TRBJ1-5, with D possibly being TRBD1 (5 bases). This CDR3 has 17 amino acids. Trimming left V 5 bases short and J 1 base short, with 18 bases between. The germline V gene has CDR1 MDHEN and CDR2 SYDVKM. The CDR3 spells CASSASGGWGSNQPQHF. As DNA, the CDR3 is TGTGCCAGCAGTGCCTCGGGAGGGTGGGGGAGCAATCAGCCCCAGCATTTT.

This chain uses TRBV19 with TRBJ2-2; D might be TRBD2 (6 bases). V lost 8 bases, J lost 0 bases, and 13 bases lay in between. This CDR3 has 15 amino acids. Germline-derived CDR1 and CDR2 are LNHDA and SQIVND (reference sequence). As DNA, the CDR3 is TGTGCCAGTGGCATGGGAGGCGCGAACACCGGGGAGCTGTTTTTT. It translates to CASGMGGANTGELFF.

Details on this clone: Other nucleotide sequences in the sample specify the same CDR3. The chain uses TRBV6-5 and TRBJ2-7; 8 nucleotides line up with TRBD2. CDR3 size: 13 residues. CDR1 MNHEY and CDR2 SVGAGI come from the germline V gene. Unmatched junction bases numbered 4, after V lost 6 bases and J lost 3 bases. The CDR3 sequence is CASRATSGYEQYF. The CDR3 nucleotides are TGTGCCAGCAGGGCAACTAGCGGCTACGAGCAGTACTTC.

This clone occurred many times. This chain uses TRBV7-2 with TRBJ1-1, with D unclear. The V end lost 1 base, the J end lost 2 bases, and 11 bases lay between the germline ends. The CDR3 sequence is 15 residues long. Germline V lookup: CDR1 SGHTA, CDR2 FQGNSA. The CDR3 DNA reads as TGTGCCAGCAGCTTAGTTGCGAAGGGCAACACTGAAGCTTTCTTT. Translation: CASSLVAKGNTEAFF. The full variable domain, with the rest looked up from reference TRBV7-2 and TRBJ1-1, is GAGVSQSPSNKVTEKGKDVELRCDPISGHTALYWYRQSLGQGLEFLIYFQGNSAPDKSGLPSDRFSAERTGGSVSTLTIQRTQQEDSAVYLCASSLVAKGNTEAFFGQGTRLTVV.

CDR3 nucleotides: TGTGCCAGCAGCCGGAACAGCGAAAACTATGGCTACACCTTC. It yields the protein CASSRNSENYGYTF. The chain links TRBV3-1 (or the pseudogene TRBV3-2) to TRBJ1-2; the D is unclear. Germline V CDR1 and CDR2: LGHDT, YNNKEL (reference sequence). Between the trimmed V and J ends, which lost 4 bases and 2 bases, there was a span of 11 bases. The CDR3 sequence is 14 residues long.

The chain uses TRBV7-9 and TRBJ1-1; D gene uncertain. V shed 5 bases and J shed 6 bases, with 10 bases lying between them. The CDR3 has 12 amino acids. Germline values: CDR1 SEHNR, CDR2 FQNEAQ (reference sequence). CDR3 residues: CASSAGRPEAFF. The CDR3 DNA sequence: TGTGCCAGCAGCGCGGGCAGGCCTGAAGCTTTCTTT.

In this sample, this clone turned up a few times. The chain is built from TRBV16 and TRBJ2-7; D not resolved. Germline CDR1 is KGHSY and CDR2 is FQNENV. V lost 2 bases to trimming and J lost 0 bases, with 5 bases between them. CDR3 length: 13 residues. Here the CDR3 reads CASSQPSSYEQYF. The CDR3 DNA sequence: TGTGCCAGCAGCCAACCAAGCTCCTACGAGCAGTACTTC.

The rearrangement links TRBV30 to TRBJ1-6; possibly TRBD1 for D (5 bases). V lost 0 bases and J 9 bases, leaving 15 bases between the germline ends. Germline CDR1 and CDR2: GTSNPN and SVGIG (reference sequence). The CDR3 covers 15 residues. CDR3 bases: TGTGCCTGGAGTGTAATGGGGGGTTTGGGTTCACCCCTCCACTTT. It translates to CAWSVMGGLGSPLHF.

This clone came up once. The rearrangement joins TRBV6-1 to TRBJ2-7; TRBD2 aligns across 8 bases. Trimming cost V 0 bases and J 3 bases; bases outside gene matches: 7. CDR3 length: 16 residues. Per germline, CDR1 MNHNS and CDR2 SASEGT. The CDR3 nucleotides are TGTGCCAGCAGTGAAGCGCGGCTAGCGGGTGACTACGAGCAGTACTTC. It specifies CASSEARLAGDYEQYF.

The V call is TRBV11-1, the J call TRBJ2-5; TRBD2 matches at 9 bases. Germline lookup yields CDR1 SGHAT and CDR2 FQDESV (reference sequence). This CDR3 comprises 15 residues. Unmatched junction bases numbered 6, after V lost 5 bases and J lost 2 bases. CDR3 sequence (DNA): TGTGCCAGCAGCAGAGCGGGAGGTCTGCAAGAGACCCAGTACTTC. As protein: CASSRAGGLQETQYF.

V is TRBV5-1 and J is TRBJ2-2, with D tentatively TRBD1 (6 bases). Germline V CDR1 and CDR2: SGHRS, YFSETQ. Trimming shortened V by 4 bases and J by 5 bases, and 15 bases separated the two germline ends. CDR3 length: 15 residues. The CDR3 is CASSPPEQGTGELFF. For the CDR3, the DNA is TGCGCCAGCAGCCCACCCGAACAGGGAACCGGGGAGCTGTTTTTT.

The chain carries TRBV11-2 and TRBJ1-4; no reliable D call. Germline values: CDR1 SGHAT, CDR2 FQNNGV. V lost 6 bases to trimming and J lost 0 bases, with 8 bases between them. The CDR3 sequence is 14 residues long. The CDR3 spells CASRPQPTNEKLFF. For the CDR3, the DNA is TGTGCCAGCAGACCACAGCCAACTAATGAAAAACTGTTTTTT.

The chain uses TRBV6-2 or TRBV6-3 and TRBJ1-2, with TRBD1 identical over 8 bases. V gave up 5 bases and J gave up 14 bases; unmatched junction bases: 19. The germline gives CDR1 MNHEY, CDR2 SVGEGT. CDR3 length: 15 residues. This CDR3 is CASSPYQGALRRWTF. CDR3 nucleotide sequence: TGTGCCAGCAGTCCCTATCAGGGGGCTTTACGCCGTTGGACCTTC.

The gene calls are TRBV30 and TRBJ1-6; TRBD1 is a possible D gene (6 bases). Trimming pared 3 bases from V and 0 bases from J, leaving 9 bases between. The CDR3 runs 15 residues. Germline CDR1 GTSNPN, CDR2 SVGIG (reference sequence). CDR3 residues: CAWRVDSSYNSPLHF. CDR3 sequence (DNA): TGTGCCTGGAGGGTGGACAGCTCCTATAATTCACCCCTCCACTTT.

The chain combines TRBV18 with TRBJ1-1; possible D gene TRBD1, 5 bases. The germline CDR1 and CDR2 sequences are KGHSH and LQKENI. With 2 bases removed from V and 3 bases from J, the gap between germline ends came to 10 bases. The CDR3 loop spans 14 amino acids. CDR3 DNA sequence: TGTGCCAGCTCACCAGCCGGGGCGTACACTGAAGCTTTCTTT. As protein: CASSPAGAYTEAFF.

This chain uses TRBV12-3 or TRBV12-4 with TRBJ1-1, with a weak D call TRBD1 (5 bases). The CDR3 is 13 amino acids. Trimming took off 5 bases at V and 3 bases at J, with 10 bases between the two ends. The chain's CDR3 is CASSTSGYTEAFF. CDR3 DNA sequence: TGTGCCAGCAGTACCTCAGGGTACACTGAAGCTTTCTTT.

J is TRBJ1-6 and V is TRBV10-3; 9 positions match TRBD1. The CDR3 consists of 14 residues. After removal of 2 bases from V and 11 bases from J, the junction contained 4 bases not matched to a gene. From germline, CDR1 is ENHRY and CDR2 SYGVKD. The CDR3 protein is CAISELGQGTPLHF. The CDR3 nucleotides are TGTGCCATCAGTGAGCTGGGACAGGGAACACCCCTCCACTTT.

The chain has TRBV12-3 or TRBV12-4 and TRBJ1-3; TRBD1 matches 9 bases. The V gene end was trimmed by 9 bases and the J gene end by 4 bases; junction bases not matched to a gene: 4. The CDR3 loop spans 13 amino acids. CDR3 nucleotides: TGTGCCAGTCGACAGGGGGGAGGAAACACCATATATTTT. This encodes CASRQGGGNTIYF.

The chain couples TRBV5-1 to TRBJ1-5; the D is unclear. This CDR3 comprises 13 residues. V was pared by 4 bases and J by 5 bases, with 10 bases between. Per germline, CDR1 SGHRS and CDR2 YFSETQ. The CDR3 is CASSLDGYQPQHF. CDR3 nucleotide sequence: TGCGCCAGCAGCCTTGACGGATATCAGCCCCAGCATTTT.

CDR3 sequence (DNA): TGTGCTAGTGGTCCGGGACAGGGCAAGAACGAGCAGTACTTC. It is translated as CASGPGQGKNEQYF. The chain couples TRBV12-5 to TRBJ2-7, with 9 bases that match TRBD1. This CDR3 contains 14 residues. CDR1 and CDR2 from the germline V gene are LGHNT and FRNRAP. The V segment lost 5 bases and the J segment 5 bases; nucleotides outside the gene matches: 7.

The chain joins TRBV10-3 to TRBJ2-7; D gene ambiguous. In germline, CDR1 is ENHRY, CDR2 SYGVKD. The CDR3 runs 15 residues. The V and J ends lost 4 bases and 8 bases respectively, with 21 bases between them. CDR3 region: CAISATTAAYLQQYF. CDR3 sequence (DNA): TGTGCCATCAGTGCTACGACTGCCGCTTATTTGCAGCAGTACTTC.

The rearrangement links TRBV7-9 to TRBJ1-5; 7 bases line up with TRBD1. The CDR3 spans 14 residues. V shed 5 bases, J shed 3 bases, and the junction held 4 bases outside the gene matches. The germline CDR1 and CDR2 sequences are SEHNR and FQNEAQ (reference sequence). This CDR3 is CASSGQANNQPQHF. The CDR3 DNA sequence: TGTGCCAGCAGCGGACAGGCTAACAATCAGCCCCAGCATTTT.

The gene calls are TRBV25-1 and TRBJ2-7, with D uncertain. From germline, CDR1 is MGHDK and CDR2 SYGVNS. V dropped 7 bases and J dropped 3 bases, with 7 bases sitting between them. The CDR3 spans 11 residues. CDR3 residues: CASMSYYEQYF. DNA for the CDR3: TGTGCCAGCATGAGTTACTACGAGCAGTACTTC.